One and the same sample provided the 30 T cell receptor beta chains below, sequenced in a study of beta chain features in type 1 diabetes. General study findings and limits: When Type 1 diabetes patients were examined, their TCRB CDR3s proved moderately but significantly shorter in all four CD4+ subsets.

The antigens of these receptors remain unknown. Expressed TCRB transcripts were sequenced because the entire RNA isolate underwent reverse transcription. TCRdb's table, derived via immunoSEQ multiplex PCR, lists solely in-frame clones and lacks some. The sample holds about 660,000 clones, over 12% seen once. The sequencing sample was made of naive CD4+ T cells from blood. Source of these receptors: a man aged 18 to 30 with type 1 diabetes.

This clone was detected only once. The chain is built from TRBV5-1 and TRBJ2-5; D is possibly TRBD1 (5 bases). Per the germline V gene, CDR1 is SGHRS and CDR2 is YFSETQ. V lost 2 bases to trimming and J lost 5 bases, with 13 bases between them. The CDR3 sequence is 14 residues long. The CDR3 DNA is TGCGCCAGCAGCTTCGGTCAGGGCTATGAGACCCAGTACTTC. Its protein product is CASSFGQGYETQYF.

This clone has more than one count but fewer than ten. The J gene is TRBJ2-5, the V gene TRBV5-4; TRBD1 matches 10 bases. The CDR3 is 13 residues long. CDR1 and CDR2 from the germline V gene are SGHNT and YYREEE (reference sequence). J was trimmed by 10 bases and V by 5 bases; bases with no gene match: 8. The CDR3 nucleotides read TGTGCCAGCAGGTTTGGGACAGGGGTCGACCAGTACTTC. This gives the protein CASRFGTGVDQYF.

This chain connects TRBV10-3 to TRBJ2-7; no clear D. The V end was cut by 11 bases, the J end by 4 bases, with 15 bases between. The CDR3 runs 12 residues. CDR1 is ENHRY, CDR2 SYGVKD, per germline. DNA of the CDR3: TGTGCCGCGATGTCGGCAGATTACGAGCAGTACTTC. Amino acid sequence: CAAMSADYEQYF.

CDR3 in DNA: TGCGCCAGCAGCCTGGACAGGGGGCAGACTGAAGCTTTCTTT. It encodes CASSLDRGQTEAFF. The chain is built from TRBV5-1 and TRBJ1-1; 11 bases are a match to TRBD1. Germline values: CDR1 SGHRS, CDR2 YFSETQ. This CDR3 is 14 amino acids long. Trimming took 4 bases from V and 5 from J; bases not matched to a gene: 4.

V and J are TRBV15 and TRBJ2-3; unclear D gene. The V end lost 3 bases, the J end lost 3 bases, and 10 bases lay between the germline ends. The CDR3 extends over 14 amino acids. Germline V gene data show CDR1 as LNHNV and CDR2 as YYDKDF (reference sequence). In DNA, the CDR3 is TGTGCCACCAGCAGTGGATCCTCGACAGATACGCAGTATTTT. Protein: CATSSGSSTDTQYF.

The chain uses TRBV6-6 and TRBJ2-6; 8 bases are shared with TRBD1. The V gene's germline CDR1 is MNHNY and CDR2 SVGAGI (reference sequence). Losses at the gene ends were 5 bases for V and 9 bases for J; bases not matched to a gene: 12. The CDR3 is made up of 16 amino acids. The CDR3 DNA reads TGTGCCAGCAGTCTTACGGCCGGGACAGGCTTCAACGTCCTGACTTTC. As protein: CASSLTAGTGFNVLTF.

The chain has TRBV29-1 and TRBJ2-7; D remains unclear. This CDR3 region has 10 residues. V lost 7 bases to trimming and J lost 7 bases, with 11 bases between them. Germline V lookup: CDR1 SQVTM, CDR2 ANQGSEA. The CDR3 DNA follows: TGCAGCGCCATGGACGTTGAGCAGTACTTC. Its translation is CSAMDVEQYF.

The V gene is TRBV30, the J gene TRBJ2-1; TRBD2 is a possible D gene (5 bases). V was pared by 0 bases and J by 15 bases, with 12 bases between. The CDR3 sequence is 11 residues long. Germline CDR1 is GTSNPN and CDR2 is SVGIG (reference sequence). The CDR3 DNA sequence: TGTGCCTGGAGTGTCCCGGGAATTTCGTTCTTC. It translates to CAWSVPGISFF.

The chain recombines TRBV5-6 with TRBJ1-1; unclear D gene. CDR1 is SGHDT and CDR2 is YYEEEE in the germline V gene. Trimming cost V 3 bases and J 6 bases, with 12 bases left between them. The length of the CDR3 is 13 residues. CDR3 residues: CASSSPGRAEAFF. CDR3 DNA: TGTGCCAGCAGCTCCCCGGGGAGGGCTGAAGCTTTCTTT.

There are a few counts of this clone. The gene calls are TRBV28 and TRBJ2-7; D remains unclear. Per germline, CDR1 MDHEN and CDR2 SYDVKM. V lost 4 bases and J lost 6, with 16 bases in between. The CDR3 sequence is 14 residues long. The CDR3 DNA reads as TGTGCCAGCAGTTCCTCTATTACAGTCGGCGAGCAGTACTTC. Encoded protein: CASSSSITVGEQYF.

The V and J genes are TRBV29-1 and TRBJ1-5; D not certain. The CDR3 extends over 12 amino acids. Germline V gene data show CDR1 as SQVTM and CDR2 as ANQGSEA. Trimming removed 4 bases from V and 2 bases from J, with 6 bases in between. Here the CDR3 DNA reads TGCAGCGTTGTTCAGGGCAATCAGCCCCAGCATTTT. Protein sequence: CSVVQGNQPQHF.

The chain joins TRBV4-2 to TRBJ2-5, with TRBD2 matching 13 bases. The trim removed 2 bases at V and 6 bases at J, leaving 12 bases unmatched. CDR1 LGHNA and CDR2 YNFKEQ come from the germline V gene. This CDR3 is 18 amino acids long. The CDR3 protein is CASSQPTSGGFPWKTQYF. CDR3 DNA: TGTGCCAGCAGCCAACCGACTAGCGGGGGGTTTCCCTGGAAGACCCAGTACTTC.

The chain uses TRBV2 and TRBJ2-7; D uncertain. V shed 2 bases and J shed 6 bases, with 5 bases lying between them. The CDR3 runs to 11 residues. In germline, CDR1 is SNHLY, CDR2 FYNNEI. CDR3 sequence (DNA): TGTGCCAGCAGTGAACGGGTCGAGCAGTACTTC. Translation gives CASSERVEQYF.

This clone was seen only a few times. The V and J genes are TRBV19 and TRBJ2-2, with D tentatively TRBD2 (6 bases). V gave up 3 bases and J gave up 7 bases, with 21 bases separating them. The germline gives CDR1 LNHDA, CDR2 SQIVND (reference sequence). This CDR3 is built from 17 residues. CDR3 in amino acids: CASSIGTYKVKVGELFF. In nucleotides, the CDR3 is TGTGCCAGTAGTATCGGGACTTATAAGGTTAAAGTCGGGGAGCTGTTTTTT.

There are a few counts of this clone. This chain connects TRBV5-1 to TRBJ2-6, with D perhaps TRBD2 (6 bases). The CDR3 consists of 18 residues. The germline V gene encodes CDR1 SGHRS and CDR2 YFSETQ. Trimming removed 6 bases from V and 0 bases from J, with 19 bases in between. CDR3 in amino acids: CASILGTEGLSGANVLTF. CDR3 in DNA: TGCGCCAGCATACTCGGGACGGAGGGACTCTCTGGGGCCAACGTCCTGACTTTC.

This clone was detected a few times. Other nucleotide sequences from this sample produce the same CDR3. V usage is TRBV19 and J usage is TRBJ2-5, with D maybe TRBD2 (6 bases). CDR3 length equals 13 residues. Per germline, CDR1 LNHDA and CDR2 SQIVND (reference sequence). The V gene lost 3 bases and the J gene lost 5 bases, with 10 bases spanning the gap. The DNA of the CDR3 is TGTGCCAGTAGTATGGGGCTAGCGGAGACCCAGTACTTC. Amino acid sequence: CASSMGLAETQYF.

This clone came up a few times. The V and J genes are TRBV6-6 and TRBJ1-3, with 7 bases that match TRBD1. The CDR3 loop spans 16 amino acids. J was trimmed by 2 bases and V by 4 bases; bases with no gene match: 8. The germline gives CDR1 MNHNY, CDR2 SVGAGI (reference sequence). CDR3: CASSFHRGLAGNTIYF. The CDR3 coding sequence is TGTGCCAGCAGTTTCCACAGGGGATTAGCTGGAAACACCATATATTTT.

This clone was detected only a few times. This CDR3 reads CASSVGGLLVDEQYF. CDR3 DNA: TGTGCCAGCAGCGTAGGAGGCCTATTAGTTGACGAGCAGTACTTC. V usage is TRBV9 and J usage is TRBJ2-7; D is unclear. V was clipped by 0 bases and J by 5 bases, with 15 bases between them. The CDR3 runs to 15 residues. Germline-derived CDR1 and CDR2 are SGDLS and YYNGEE.

The gene calls are TRBV30 and TRBJ1-4; 7 bases are a match to TRBD1. CDR3 size: 16 residues. The germline V gene has CDR1 GTSNPN and CDR2 SVGIG (reference sequence). The ends lost 0 bases at V and 0 bases at J; junction bases unmatched: 4. CDR3 in DNA: TGTGCCTGGAGTGTAGGGACAGCTGCAACTAATGAAAAACTGTTTTTT. Its protein is CAWSVGTAATNEKLFF.

This clone was seen a few times. The chain joins TRBV2 to TRBJ1-1, with 7 bases identical to TRBD1. This CDR3 is 13 amino acids long. Looked up from germline, CDR1 is SNHLY and CDR2 is FYNNEI. V lost 8 bases to trimming and J lost 0 bases; unmatched junction nucleotides: 3. CDR3 sequence: CASQGEMNTEAFF. CDR3 sequence (DNA): TGTGCCAGCCAGGGGGAAATGAACACTGAAGCTTTCTTT.

This clone came up a few times. This chain joins TRBV18 and TRBJ1-1; 7 bases line up with TRBD1. Germline assignment: CDR1 KGHSH and CDR2 LQKENI. The V gene end was trimmed by 6 bases and the J gene end by 3 bases; junction bases not matched to a gene: 10. The CDR3 sequence is 15 residues long. In nucleotides, the CDR3 is TGTGCCAGCTCGCCAGGGGGTTTTACGTACACTGAAGCTTTCTTT. Translation gives CASSPGGFTYTEAFF.

The V call is TRBV30, the J call TRBJ2-7, with 8 positions matching TRBD1. CDR3 length equals 13 residues. V lost 1 base and J lost 4; bases outside the gene matches: 3. In germline, CDR1 is GTSNPN, CDR2 SVGIG (reference sequence). The CDR3 nucleotides are TGTGCCTGGAGTGAGGGACAGGTTTACGAGCAGTACTTC. It translates to CAWSEGQVYEQYF.

The CDR3 nucleotides read TGTGCCAGCAGTTTAGGTGACCCGGTCACTGAAGCTTTCTTT. Residues: CASSLGDPVTEAFF. This chain uses TRBV28 with TRBJ1-1; D is unresolved. The CDR3 is 14 amino acids. V gave up 2 bases and J gave up 4 bases, with 11 bases separating them. Looked up from germline, CDR1 is MDHEN and CDR2 is SYDVKM.

Only a few counts were recorded for this clone. This chain connects TRBV18 to TRBJ2-7; maybe TRBD1 (5 bases). The CDR3 contains 13 residues. The germline V gene has CDR1 KGHSH and CDR2 LQKENI. The V gene lost 1 base and the J gene lost 4 bases, with 8 bases spanning the gap. For the CDR3, the DNA is TGTGCCAGCTCACCACGAGACAGATACGAGCAGTACTTC. Translation: CASSPRDRYEQYF. The full variable domain, in which reference TRBV18 and TRBJ2-7 provide the parts outside the CDR3, is NAGVMQNPRHLVRRRGQEARLRCSPMKGHSHVYWYRQLPEEGLKFMVYLQKENIIDESGMPKERFSAEFPKEGPSILRIQQVVRGDSAAYFCASSPRDRYEQYFGPGTRLTVT.

The chain has TRBV18 and TRBJ2-5; tentatively, D is TRBD1 or TRBD2 (5 bases each). In germline, CDR1 is KGHSH, CDR2 LQKENI. The CDR3 sequence is 14 residues long. With 2 bases removed from V and 1 base from J, the gap between germline ends came to 8 bases. CDR3 residues: CASSPEGRQETQYF. The CDR3, as DNA: TGTGCCAGCTCACCAGAGGGACGCCAAGAGACCCAGTACTTC.

This clone was seen only a few times. V gene TRBV29-1 combines with J gene TRBJ2-5; 9 nucleotides line up with TRBD2. V lost 7 bases and J lost 1; bases outside the gene matches: 16. The CDR3 loop spans 17 amino acids. Germline CDR1 SQVTM, CDR2 ANQGSEA. The CDR3 here is CSALQLREGKGQETQYF. In DNA, the CDR3 is TGCAGCGCCCTTCAATTGCGGGAGGGTAAGGGCCAAGAGACCCAGTACTTC.

The rearrangement links TRBV4-1 to TRBJ2-5, with D unclear. Germline V gene sequence: CDR1 MGHRA, CDR2 YSYEKL. This CDR3 region has 13 residues. The V end lost 3 bases, the J end lost 4 bases, and 9 bases lay between the germline ends. CDR3 region: CASSQWIGETQYF. DNA for the CDR3: TGCGCCAGCAGCCAGTGGATAGGAGAGACCCAGTACTTC.

V gene TRBV29-1 combines with J gene TRBJ2-5; D assignment may be TRBD1 or TRBD2 (5 bases each). V gave up 4 bases and J gave up 2 bases, with 14 bases separating them. The CDR3 sequence is 14 residues long. Per the germline V gene, CDR1 is SQVTM and CDR2 is ANQGSEA. CDR3: CSVARGREQETQYF. For the CDR3, the DNA is TGCAGCGTTGCTCGCGGCAGGGAGCAAGAGACCCAGTACTTC.

This clone was seen just once. Other DNA sequences from this sample encode an identical CDR3 as well. The chain links TRBV6-5 to TRBJ2-1; 7 bases agree with TRBD1. This CDR3 has 16 amino acids. The junction had 6 bases not matched to a gene; V was cut back by 0 bases and J by 4 bases. The germline CDR1 and CDR2 sequences are MNHEY and SVGAGI. The CDR3 is CASSYSSGTDYNEQFF. Here the CDR3 DNA reads TGTGCCAGCAGTTACTCCTCCGGGACAGATTACAATGAGCAGTTCTTC.

The rearrangement uses TRBV2 and TRBJ2-5; 9 bases line up with TRBD1. Germline-derived CDR1 and CDR2 are SNHLY and FYNNEI. V shed 6 bases and J 3 bases; nucleotides not matched to a gene: 5. The CDR3 sequence is 14 residues long. The CDR3, as DNA: TGTGCCAGCAGGACGGACAGGGGAAAAGAGACCCAGTACTTC. As protein: CASRTDRGKETQYF. Supplemented by reference TRBV2 and TRBJ2-5, the full variable domain reads EPEVTQTPSHQVTQMGQEVILRCVPISNHLYFYWYRQILGQKVEFLVSFYNNEISEKSEIFDDQFSVERPDGSNFTLKIRSTKLEDSAMYFCASRTDRGKETQYFGPGTRLLVL.